This T cell receptor beta chain was retrieved from a study of CD8 T cells in ankylosing spondylitis. The CDR3 runs to 18 residues. V shed 3 bases and J shed 3 bases, with 21 bases lying between them. TCRdb ran MiXCR on the 5' RACE reads and lists one entry per CDR3 protein. The sample includes some 140,000 distinct CDR3 sequences, approximately 7.4% of them seen just once. This clonotype occurred many times. The receptor was derived from a female donor with ankylosing spondylitis or in good health (not recorded which). Specimen: blood, either unsorted or a sorted T cell fraction (not recorded which). The chain links TRBV12-3 or TRBV12-4 to TRBJ1-3, with D possibly being TRBD1 (6 bases). CDR3 in DNA: TGTGCCAGCAGTTTTGCGGCAGGGGAACAGACTTATGGAAACACCATATATTTT. Amino acids: CASSFAAGEQTYGNTIYF.